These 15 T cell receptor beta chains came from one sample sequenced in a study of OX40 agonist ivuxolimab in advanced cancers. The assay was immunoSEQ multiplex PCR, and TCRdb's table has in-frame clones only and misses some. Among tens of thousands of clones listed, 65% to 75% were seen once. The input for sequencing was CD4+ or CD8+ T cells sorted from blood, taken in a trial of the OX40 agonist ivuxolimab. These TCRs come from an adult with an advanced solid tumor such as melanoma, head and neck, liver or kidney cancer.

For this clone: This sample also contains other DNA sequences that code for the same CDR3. CDR3 bases: TGTGCCAGCAGTCGGGGGACAGAAGGAAACACCATATATTTT. It codes for CASSRGTEGNTIYF. The V call is TRBV6-5, the J call TRBJ1-3, with 7 bases identical to TRBD1. The CDR3 is made up of 14 amino acids. V lost 5 bases, J lost 4 bases, and 5 bases stayed unmatched. Germline V CDR1 and CDR2: MNHEY, SVGAGI.

CDR3 DNA sequence: TGTGCCAGCAGCGTACCTAGCGGGGGGTTTTCCGGGGAGCTGTTTTTT. Translating gives CASSVPSGGFSGELFF. The genes are TRBV7-6 and TRBJ2-2, with 11 nucleotides matching TRBD2. Trimming at V came to 5 bases and at J to 6 bases, leaving 8 bases not matched to a gene. CDR3 length: 16 amino acids. Looked up from germline, CDR1 is SGHVS and CDR2 is FNYEAQ.

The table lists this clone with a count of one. Here the CDR3 reads CASSPPSGTGADTQYF. DNA for the CDR3: TGTGCCAGCTCACCACCCAGTGGGACAGGGGCAGATACGCAGTATTTT. The J gene is TRBJ2-3, the V gene TRBV18, with TRBD1 matching over 10 bases. Unmatched junction bases numbered 4, after V lost 0 bases and J lost 4 bases. The CDR3 loop spans 16 amino acids. Germline CDR1 and CDR2: KGHSH and LQKENI.

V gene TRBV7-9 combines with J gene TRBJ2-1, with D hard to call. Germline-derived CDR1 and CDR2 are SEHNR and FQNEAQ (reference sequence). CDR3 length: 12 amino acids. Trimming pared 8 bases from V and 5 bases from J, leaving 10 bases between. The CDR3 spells CASLGENNEQFF. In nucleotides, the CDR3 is TGTGCCAGCCTGGGCGAAAACAATGAGCAGTTCTTC.

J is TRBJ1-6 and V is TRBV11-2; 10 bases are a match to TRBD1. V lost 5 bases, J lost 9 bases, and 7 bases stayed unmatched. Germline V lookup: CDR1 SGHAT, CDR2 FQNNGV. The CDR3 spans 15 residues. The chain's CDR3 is CASSGRTGGSSPLHF. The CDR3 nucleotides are TGTGCCAGCAGCGGCCGGACAGGGGGGAGTTCACCCCTCCACTTT.

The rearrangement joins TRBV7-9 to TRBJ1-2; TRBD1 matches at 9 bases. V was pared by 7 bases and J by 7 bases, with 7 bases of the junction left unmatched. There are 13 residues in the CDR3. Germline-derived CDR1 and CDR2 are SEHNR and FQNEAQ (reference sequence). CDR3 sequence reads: CASNKDRGVGYTF. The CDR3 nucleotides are TGTGCCAGCAACAAGGACAGGGGAGTTGGCTACACCTTC.

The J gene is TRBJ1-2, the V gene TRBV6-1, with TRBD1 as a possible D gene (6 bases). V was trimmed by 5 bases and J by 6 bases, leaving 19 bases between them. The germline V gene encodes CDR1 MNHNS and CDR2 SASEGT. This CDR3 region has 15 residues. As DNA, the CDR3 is TGTGCCAGCAGTTTCAGTCCGTCACAGGGCGATGGCTACACCTTC. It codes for CASSFSPSQGDGYTF.

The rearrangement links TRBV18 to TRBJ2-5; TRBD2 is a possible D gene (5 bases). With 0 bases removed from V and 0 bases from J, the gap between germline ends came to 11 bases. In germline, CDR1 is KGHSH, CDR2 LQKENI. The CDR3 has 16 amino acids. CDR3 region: CASSPPLSGNQETQYF. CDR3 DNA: TGTGCCAGCTCACCACCGCTATCGGGGAACCAAGAGACCCAGTACTTC.

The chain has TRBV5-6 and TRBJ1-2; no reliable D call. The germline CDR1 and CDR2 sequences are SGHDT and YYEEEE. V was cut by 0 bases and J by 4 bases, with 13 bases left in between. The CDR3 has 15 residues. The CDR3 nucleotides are TGTGCCAGCAGCTTGGGTAGGGCCGAGGGCTATGGCTACACCTTC. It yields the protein CASSLGRAEGYGYTF.

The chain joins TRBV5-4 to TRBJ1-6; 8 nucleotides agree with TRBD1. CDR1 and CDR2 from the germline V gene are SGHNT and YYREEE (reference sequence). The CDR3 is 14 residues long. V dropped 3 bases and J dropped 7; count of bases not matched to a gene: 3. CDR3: CASSSGGENSPLHF. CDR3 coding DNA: TGTGCCAGCAGCTCAGGGGGCGAAAATTCACCCCTCCACTTT. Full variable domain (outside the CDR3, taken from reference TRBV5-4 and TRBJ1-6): ETGVTQSPTHLIKTRGQQVTLRCSSQSGHNTVSWYQQALGQGPQFIFQYYREEENGRGNFPPRFSGLQFPNYSSELNVNALELDDSALYLCASSSGGENSPLHFGNGTRLTVT.

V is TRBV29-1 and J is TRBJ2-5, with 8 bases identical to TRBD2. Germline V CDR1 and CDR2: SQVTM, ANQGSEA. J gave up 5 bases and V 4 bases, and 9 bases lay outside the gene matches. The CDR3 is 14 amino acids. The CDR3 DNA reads TGCAGCGTTGGCCCCACGGGGGGGCGTGAGACCCAGTACTTC. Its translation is CSVGPTGGRETQYF.

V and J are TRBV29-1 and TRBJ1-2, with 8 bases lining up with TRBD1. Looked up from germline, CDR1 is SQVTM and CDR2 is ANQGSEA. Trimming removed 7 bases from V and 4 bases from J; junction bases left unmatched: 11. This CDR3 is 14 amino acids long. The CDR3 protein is CSALSNGQGYGYTF. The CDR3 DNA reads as TGCAGCGCTTTATCAAATGGACAGGGCTATGGCTACACCTTC.

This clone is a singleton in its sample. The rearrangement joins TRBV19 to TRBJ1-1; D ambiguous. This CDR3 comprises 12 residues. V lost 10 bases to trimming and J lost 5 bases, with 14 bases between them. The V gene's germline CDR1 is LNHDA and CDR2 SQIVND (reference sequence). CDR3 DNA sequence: TGTGCCACCTCACATCGGAGAACTGAAGCTTTCTTT. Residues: CATSHRRTEAFF.

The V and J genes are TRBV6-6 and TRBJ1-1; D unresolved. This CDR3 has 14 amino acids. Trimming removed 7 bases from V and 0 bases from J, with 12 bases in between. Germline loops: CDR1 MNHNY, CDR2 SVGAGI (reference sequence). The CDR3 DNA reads TGTGCCAGCACCGAGCTGGGGATGAACACTGAAGCTTTCTTT. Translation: CASTELGMNTEAFF.

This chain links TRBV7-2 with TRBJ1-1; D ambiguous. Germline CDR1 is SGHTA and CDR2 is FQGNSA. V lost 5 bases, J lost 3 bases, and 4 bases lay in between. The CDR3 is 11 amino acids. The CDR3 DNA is TGTGCCAGCAGCCCCCACACTGAAGCTTTCTTT. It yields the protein CASSPHTEAFF.